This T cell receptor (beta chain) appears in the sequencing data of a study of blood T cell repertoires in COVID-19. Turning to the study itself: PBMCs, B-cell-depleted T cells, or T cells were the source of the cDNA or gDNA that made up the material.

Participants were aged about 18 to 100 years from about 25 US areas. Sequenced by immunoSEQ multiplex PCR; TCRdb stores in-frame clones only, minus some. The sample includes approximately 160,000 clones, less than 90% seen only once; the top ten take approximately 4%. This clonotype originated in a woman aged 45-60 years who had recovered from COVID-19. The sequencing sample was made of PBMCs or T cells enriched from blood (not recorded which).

The CDR3 region has the DNA TGTGCCAGCAGTCCTACGACAGTTTATGGCTACACCTTC. Amino acids: CASSPTTVYGYTF. J is TRBJ1-2 and V is TRBV12-3 or TRBV12-4; TRBD1 might be the D (5 bases). CDR3 length: 13 residues. V was cut by 5 bases and J by 5 bases, with 12 bases left in between.